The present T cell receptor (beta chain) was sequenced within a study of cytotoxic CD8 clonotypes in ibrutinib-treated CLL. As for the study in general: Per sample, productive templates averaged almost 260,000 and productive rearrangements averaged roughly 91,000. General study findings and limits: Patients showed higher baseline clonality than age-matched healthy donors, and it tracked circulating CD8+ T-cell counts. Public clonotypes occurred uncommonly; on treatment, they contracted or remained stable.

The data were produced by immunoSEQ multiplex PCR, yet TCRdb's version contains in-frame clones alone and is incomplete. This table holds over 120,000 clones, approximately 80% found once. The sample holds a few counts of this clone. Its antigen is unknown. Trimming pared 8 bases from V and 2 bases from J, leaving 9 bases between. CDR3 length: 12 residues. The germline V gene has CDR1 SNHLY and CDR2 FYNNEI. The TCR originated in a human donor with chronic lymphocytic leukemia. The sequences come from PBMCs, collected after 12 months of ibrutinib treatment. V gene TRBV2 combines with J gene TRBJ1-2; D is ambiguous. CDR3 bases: TGTGCCAGCGGGGTCAGAAACTATGGCTACACCTTC. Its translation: CASGVRNYGYTF.